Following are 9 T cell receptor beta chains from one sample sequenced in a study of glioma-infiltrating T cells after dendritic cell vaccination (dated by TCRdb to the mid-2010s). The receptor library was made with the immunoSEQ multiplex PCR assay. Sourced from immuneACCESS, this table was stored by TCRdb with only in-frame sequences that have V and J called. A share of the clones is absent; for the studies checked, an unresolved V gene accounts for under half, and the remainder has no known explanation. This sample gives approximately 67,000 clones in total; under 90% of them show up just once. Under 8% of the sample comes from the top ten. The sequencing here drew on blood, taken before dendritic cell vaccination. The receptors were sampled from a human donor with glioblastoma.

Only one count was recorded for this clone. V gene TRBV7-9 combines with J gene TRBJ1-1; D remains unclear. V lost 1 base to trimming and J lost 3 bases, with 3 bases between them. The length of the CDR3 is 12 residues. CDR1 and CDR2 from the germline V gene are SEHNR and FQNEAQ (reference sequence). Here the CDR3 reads CASSLDYTEAFF. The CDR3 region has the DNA TGTGCCAGCAGCTTAGACTACACTGAAGCTTTCTTT.

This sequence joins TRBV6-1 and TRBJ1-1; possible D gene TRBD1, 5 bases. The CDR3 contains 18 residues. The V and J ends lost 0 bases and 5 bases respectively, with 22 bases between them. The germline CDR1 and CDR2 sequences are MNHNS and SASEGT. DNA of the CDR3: TGTGCCAGCAGTGAAGCGGCTGGGGAGTGGGGCGCGGGAACTGAAGCTTTCTTT. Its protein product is CASSEAAGEWGAGTEAFF.

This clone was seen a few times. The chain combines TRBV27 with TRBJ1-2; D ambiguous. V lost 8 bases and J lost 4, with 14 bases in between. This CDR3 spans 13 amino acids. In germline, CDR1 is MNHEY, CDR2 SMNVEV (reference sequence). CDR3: CASSPQDGYGYTF. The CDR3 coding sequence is TGTGCCAGCTCCCCGCAGGATGGCTATGGCTACACCTTC.

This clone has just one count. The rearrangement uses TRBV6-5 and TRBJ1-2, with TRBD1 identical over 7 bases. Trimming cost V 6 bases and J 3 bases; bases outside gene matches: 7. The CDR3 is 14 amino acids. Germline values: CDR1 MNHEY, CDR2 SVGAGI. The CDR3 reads CASRKTGVDYGYTF. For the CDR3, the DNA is TGTGCCAGCAGAAAAACAGGGGTAGACTATGGCTACACCTTC.

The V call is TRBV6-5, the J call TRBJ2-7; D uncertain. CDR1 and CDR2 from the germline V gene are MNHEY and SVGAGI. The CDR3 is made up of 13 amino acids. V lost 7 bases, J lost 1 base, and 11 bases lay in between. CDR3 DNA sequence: TGTGCCAGCACCCCCCGTACTTCCTACGAGCAGTACTTC. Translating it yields CASTPRTSYEQYF.

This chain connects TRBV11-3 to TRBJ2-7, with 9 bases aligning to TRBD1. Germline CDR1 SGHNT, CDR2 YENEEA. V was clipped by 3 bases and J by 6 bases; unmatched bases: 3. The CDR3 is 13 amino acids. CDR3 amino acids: CASSFTGGGEQYF. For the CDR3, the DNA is TGTGCCAGCAGCTTCACAGGGGGCGGCGAGCAGTACTTC.

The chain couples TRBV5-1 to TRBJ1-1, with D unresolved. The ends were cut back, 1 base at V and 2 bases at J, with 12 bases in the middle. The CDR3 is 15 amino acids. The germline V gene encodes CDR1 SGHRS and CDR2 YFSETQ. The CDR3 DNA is TGCGCCAGCAGCTTGCCGCCGACTGAAAACACTGAAGCTTTCTTT. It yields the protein CASSLPPTENTEAFF.

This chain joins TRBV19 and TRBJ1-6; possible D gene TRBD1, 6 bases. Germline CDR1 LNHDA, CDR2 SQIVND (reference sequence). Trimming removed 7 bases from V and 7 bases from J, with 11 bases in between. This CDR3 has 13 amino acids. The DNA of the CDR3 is TGTGCCAGTATGGACAGAGAAAATTCACCCCTCCACTTT. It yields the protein CASMDRENSPLHF.

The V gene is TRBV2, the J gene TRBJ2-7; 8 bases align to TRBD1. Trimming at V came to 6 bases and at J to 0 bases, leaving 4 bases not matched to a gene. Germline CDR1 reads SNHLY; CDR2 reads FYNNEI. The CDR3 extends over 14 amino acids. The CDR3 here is CASRGQANSYEQYF. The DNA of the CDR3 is TGTGCCAGCAGGGGACAGGCGAACTCCTACGAGCAGTACTTC.